A selection of T cell receptor beta chains follows, all from one sample in a study of blood T cell repertoires in COVID-19. Sequencing used immunoSEQ multiplex PCR; TCRdb keeps in-frame clones, though not all of them. The sample consists of 110,000 or so clones, more than 75% of them appearing once. Sequenced material: peripheral blood. Receptors were obtained from a man between 35 and 55 years old with acute or convalescent COVID-19. Both conserved end residues are part of each CDR3. The D gene is left open where the match is weak. Rows give clone size only sometimes, using once, few, many, or a class for an expanded clone.

clone_size	v_call	j_call	d_call	cdr3_nt	cdr3_aa
.	TRBV7-9	TRBJ1-4	TRBD1	TGTGCCAGCAGCTCCGGTAAGACAGGGATCGAGCAACTGTTTTTT	CASSSGKTGIEQLFF
.	TRBV6-2/TRBV6-3	TRBJ2-1	.	TGTGCCAGCAGTTACTCAGGACTCCTGCCGTACAATGAGCAGTTCTTC	CASSYSGLLPYNEQFF
.	TRBV13	TRBJ2-5	TRBD1	TGTGCCAGCGGAAACAGGGGTTTGGAGACCCAGTACTTC	CASGNRGLETQYF
.	TRBV25-1	TRBJ1-3	.	TGTGCCAGCAGTCCGAGAATTGACTCTGGAAACACCATATATTTT	CASSPRIDSGNTIYF
few	TRBV2	TRBJ2-6	.	TGTGCCAGCACCCTGGACAGAAACTCTGGGGCCAACGTCCTGACTTTC	CASTLDRNSGANVLTF
.	TRBV9	TRBJ1-2	TRBD1	TGTGCCAGCAGCGTAGATCTCGTACCGGGGACAGCCTATGGCTACACCTTC	CASSVDLVPGTAYGYTF
.	TRBV21-1	TRBJ2-7	.	TGTGCCAGGAGACCGGGACTTTCCTACGAGCAGTACTTC	CARRPGLSYEQYF
.	TRBV7-2	TRBJ2-7	.	TGTGCCAGCAGCTTAATCATGTCAGGGTTAAACGAGCAGTACTTC	CASSLIMSGLNEQYF
.	TRBV18	TRBJ1-1	TRBD1	TGTGCCAGCTCAGGGACAGTGAACACTGAAGCTTTCTTT	CASSGTVNTEAFF
.	TRBV5-6	TRBJ2-3	TRBD2	TGTGCCAGCAGCTTGGTGGGACTAGCGGGGGGGCCCACAGATACGCAGTATTTT	CASSLVGLAGGPTDTQYF
.	TRBV7-9	TRBJ2-7	.	TGTGCCAGCAGCTTAGCGCGAACTCCAGGGGAGCAGTACTTC	CASSLARTPGEQYF
.	TRBV4-3	TRBJ1-1	.	TGCGCCAGCAGCCAAGTGTTCAGGATGAACACTGAAGCTTTCTTT	CASSQVFRMNTEAFF
few	TRBV4-2	TRBJ1-3	.	TGTGCCAGCAGCCAAGTGGGGGCAGCCGGAAACACCATATATTTT	CASSQVGAAGNTIYF
few	TRBV5-8	TRBJ2-2	.	TGTGCCGGGGCAGTAAACACCGGGGAGCTGTTTTTT	CAGAVNTGELFF
.	TRBV21-1	TRBJ2-7	.	TGTGCCAGCAGCAAAGTAGCGGGGGGTGGGTACGAGCAGTACTTC	CASSKVAGGGYEQYF
.	TRBV28	TRBJ2-7	TRBD2	TGTGCCAGCAGTGGCGGGGGGACAACCTACGAGCAGTACTTC	CASSGGGTTYEQYF
.	TRBV6-6	TRBJ2-6	TRBD2	TGTGCCAGCACGGGGGGTGGGGCCAACGTCCTGACTTTC	CASTGGGANVLTF
.	TRBV27	TRBJ1-5	TRBD1	TGTGCCAGCAGTTTGACAGGGCGTCAGCCCCAGCATTTT	CASSLTGRQPQHF
.	TRBV6-5	TRBJ2-5	TRBD2	TGTGCCAGCAGGGGGAGCGGGGGGGCCTGGGAGACCCAGTACTTC	CASRGSGGAWETQYF
once	TRBV7-3	TRBJ2-6	.	TGTGCCAGCAGCTTAGCGGGGGCCAACTCTGGGGCCAACGTCCTGACTTTC	CASSLAGANSGANVLTF
.	TRBV2	TRBJ2-1	.	TGTGCCAGCACCGAGGCGCTATTCTCCTACAATGAGCAGTTCTTC	CASTEALFSYNEQFF
.	TRBV5-8	TRBJ1-1	.	TGTGCCAGCAGCTTGGGAGTGGGGGGGGGCACTGAAGCTTTCTTT	CASSLGVGGGTEAFF
.	TRBV6-1	TRBJ2-7	TRBD2	TGTGCCAGCAGTGAGGGTATCGCGGGGGAGCCCTACGAGCAGTACTTC	CASSEGIAGEPYEQYF
.	TRBV7-3	TRBJ2-7	.	TGTGCCAGCAGCCCTAACCTGGAGGGGGAGCAGTACTTC	CASSPNLEGEQYF
.	TRBV30	TRBJ1-5	.	TGTGCCTGGAGTGCCGGGAGTCAGCCCCAGCATTTT	CAWSAGSQPQHF
.	TRBV11-2	TRBJ2-7	.	TGTGCCAGCAGCTTAGATCTCCTCGCAGGCTACGAGCAGTACTTC	CASSLDLLAGYEQYF
.	TRBV19	TRBJ1-6	.	TGTGCCAGTAGTTTTCGGGGACTTGGAGATTCACCCCTCCACTTT	CASSFRGLGDSPLHF
.	TRBV24-1	TRBJ2-5	TRBD2	TGTGCCACCAGTGATTTTTCGGGGGGGACCCAGTACTTC	CATSDFSGGTQYF
.	TRBV7-2	TRBJ1-2	TRBD1	TGTGCCAGCAGCCAACAGGGGTGGGGCTATGGCTACACCTTC	CASSQQGWGYGYTF
.	TRBV7-2	TRBJ2-7	TRBD2	TGTGCCAGCAGCTTATCAGGGACTATCTCCTACGAGCAGTACTTC	CASSLSGTISYEQYF
.	TRBV23-1	TRBJ2-2	.	TGCGCCAGCAGTCAATCCGAGGATTATAGCACCGGGGAGCTGTTTTTT	CASSQSEDYSTGELFF
once	TRBV19	TRBJ2-2	TRBD1	TGTGCCAGTAGTAAACTTCCTACAGGGGGCGACACCGGGGAGCTGTTTTTT	CASSKLPTGGDTGELFF
.	TRBV7-9	TRBJ2-3	TRBD1	TGTGCCAGCAGCTGGACAGGGGGAGATACGCAGTATTTT	CASSWTGGDTQYF
.	TRBV29-1	TRBJ2-3	TRBD2	TGCAGCGTTGAGGGACTAGCGGTAAGCACAGATACGCAGTATTTT	CSVEGLAVSTDTQYF
few	TRBV4-1	TRBJ2-5	.	TGCGCCAGCAGCCAAGAATATGGTAGGACCCAGTACTTC	CASSQEYGRTQYF
few	TRBV24-1	TRBJ2-3	.	TGTGCCACCAATCAGGGGACGGCAGATACGCAGTATTTT	CATNQGTADTQYF
.	TRBV24-1	TRBJ2-3	TRBD2	TGTGCCACCAGTGTTCTAGCGGGGAGCACAGATACGCAGTATTTT	CATSVLAGSTDTQYF
.	TRBV19	TRBJ1-2	.	TGTGCCAGTAGCCCTGTGGCGGACTATGGCTACACCTTC	CASSPVADYGYTF
.	TRBV3-1/TRBV3-2	TRBJ1-1	TRBD1	TGTGCCAGCAGCCAAAGTGACAGGGGAGCTTTCTTT	CASSQSDRGAFF
.	TRBV10-3	TRBJ1-1	.	TGTGCCATCAGGTCAGGGGACAACACTGAAGCTTTCTTT	CAIRSGDNTEAFF
.	TRBV10-3	TRBJ2-7	.	TGTGCCATCAAGGCGGCCTCGAGCTCCTACGAGCAGTACTTC	CAIKAASSSYEQYF
.	TRBV28	TRBJ1-1	.	TGTGCCAGCAGTCTCCAACAGGGATTAGTGGCTGAAGCTTTCTTT	CASSLQQGLVAEAFF
.	TRBV9	TRBJ2-2	TRBD2	TGTGCCAGCAGCTTAACCCCGACTAGCGGGGGGACCGGGGAGCTGTTTTTT	CASSLTPTSGGTGELFF
.	TRBV2	TRBJ2-3	TRBD2	TGTGCCAGCAGTTCCGGGACTAGCGGGGGAAATACGCAGTATTTT	CASSSGTSGGNTQYF
once	TRBV21-1	TRBJ1-5	.	TGTGCCAGCAGCCTCAGGGGGATCGAAAGCAATCAGCCCCAGCATTTT	CASSLRGIESNQPQHF
many	TRBV18	TRBJ1-2	TRBD1	TGTGCCAGCTCACTAGACAGGGGGTCTGGCTACACCTTC	CASSLDRGSGYTF
.	TRBV7-2	TRBJ2-5	TRBD2	TGTGCCAGCAGCTTAACGAGCGGGGGGGCGGAGACCCAGTACTTC	CASSLTSGGAETQYF
.	TRBV7-8	TRBJ1-6	TRBD1	TGTGCCAGCAGCCCCGGGACAGGGAAAAATAATTCACCCCTCCACTTT	CASSPGTGKNNSPLHF